Sequencing of this T cell receptor beta chain was carried out in a study of type 1 regulatory T cells. Study context: This in vitro CD4 product, T-allo10, is enriched for Tr1 cells and alloantigen-specific.

Overall study results and limits: Tr1 cells had a more restricted TCR repertoire than non-Tr1 cells.

TCRdb analysed the reads with MiXCR anew, one entry per CDR3 protein. The sample holds under 75,000 distinct CDR3 sequences, less than 25% seen once. On this clonotype itself: The antigen remains undetermined.

The V gene end was trimmed by 0 bases and the J gene end by 10 bases; junction bases not matched to a gene: 3. This CDR3 contains 13 residues. The sequenced sample was cultured type 1 regulatory T (Tr1) cells, either the whole culture or a sorted fraction (not recorded which). This clonotype originated in a human donor in good health. The chain is built from TRBV12-3 or TRBV12-4 and TRBJ2-1, with TRBD1 matching 7 bases. The CDR3 is CASSLAWDSEQFF. Written as DNA, the CDR3 is TGTGCCAGCAGTTTAGCCTGGGACAGCGAGCAGTTCTTC.